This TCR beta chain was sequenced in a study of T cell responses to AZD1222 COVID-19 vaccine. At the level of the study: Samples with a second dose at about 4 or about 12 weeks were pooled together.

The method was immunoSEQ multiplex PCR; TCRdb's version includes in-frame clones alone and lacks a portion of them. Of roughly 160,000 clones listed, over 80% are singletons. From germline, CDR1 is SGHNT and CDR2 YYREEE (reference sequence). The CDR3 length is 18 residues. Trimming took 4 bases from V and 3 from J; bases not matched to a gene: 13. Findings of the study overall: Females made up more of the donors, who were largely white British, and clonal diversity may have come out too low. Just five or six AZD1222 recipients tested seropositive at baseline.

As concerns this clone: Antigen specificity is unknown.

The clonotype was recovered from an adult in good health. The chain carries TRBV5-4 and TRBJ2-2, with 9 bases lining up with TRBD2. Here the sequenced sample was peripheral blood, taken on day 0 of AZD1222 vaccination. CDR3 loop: CASSRYPSSGTDTGELFF. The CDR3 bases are TGTGCCAGCAGCCGATATCCATCTAGCGGGACGGACACCGGGGAGCTGTTTTTT. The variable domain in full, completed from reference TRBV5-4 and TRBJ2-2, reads ETGVTQSPTHLIKTRGQQVTLRCSSQSGHNTVSWYQQALGQGPQFIFQYYREEENGRGNFPPRFSGLQFPNYSSELNVNALELDDSALYLCASSRYPSSGTDTGELFFGEGSRLTVL.